A single sample gave rise to the 6 T cell receptor beta chains below, sequenced in a study of T cells in Graves' hyperthyroidism and ophthalmopathy (dated by TCRdb to the late 2010s). Preparation of the library involved multiplex PCR. Instrument used: Illumina HiSeq 2000. The TCR beta CDR3 regions were amplified from the RNA transcripts. The first round of RT-PCR for the TCR CDR3 was performed with the HTBI primer set and the Qiagen OneStep RT-PCR kit. The raw public data were reprocessed by TCRdb itself: fastp quality trimming at Q25, MiXCR clonotype calling, in-frame beta chains only. Rows are unified per CDR3 protein, each entry keeping the most common DNA and genes. Here the sample has a few hundred thousand distinct CDR3 sequences; approximately 18% occur a single time. The top ten clones comprise 40% of the sample. Sequenced material: blood. Receptor source: a man aged 18 to 29 with Graves' ophthalmopathy.

This clonotype has more than one count but fewer than ten. V usage is TRBV12-3 or TRBV12-4 and J usage is TRBJ2-5; 10 nucleotides agree with TRBD2. The J segment lost 4 bases and the V segment lost 6 bases, leaving 8 bases of the junction unmatched. The CDR3 spans 15 residues. The CDR3 reads CASRSSGGTIETQYF. In DNA, the CDR3 is TGTGCCAGCAGATCTAGCGGGGGTACTATAGAGACCCAGTACTTC.

This rearrangement joins TRBV3-1 to TRBJ2-7; possible D gene TRBD1, 5 bases. The CDR3 spans 16 residues. In germline, CDR1 is LGHDT, CDR2 YNNKEL (reference sequence). Trimming pared 5 bases from V and 4 bases from J, leaving 21 bases between. The CDR3 bases are TGTGCCAGCAGCGTCTCTAGTCAGGGCACATCTTACGAGCAGTACTTC. This translates into CASSVSSQGTSYEQYF.

This clonotype was seen many times. J is TRBJ1-5 and V is TRBV6-1; perhaps TRBD1 as D (6 bases). In germline, CDR1 is MNHNS, CDR2 SASEGT. Trimming pared 2 bases from V and 0 bases from J, leaving 14 bases between. This CDR3 has 17 amino acids. DNA for the CDR3: TGTGCCAGCAGTGAAACCCGGGACATTTATAGCAATCAGCCCCAGCATTTT. This codes for CASSETRDIYSNQPQHF.

In this sample, this clonotype turned up many times. The CDR3, as DNA: TGTGCCAGCAACACAGGGTTTCCCGGGGAGCTGTTTTTT. This gives the protein CASNTGFPGELFF. J is TRBJ2-2 and V is TRBV2, with D possibly matching TRBD1 (6 bases). The CDR3 extends over 13 amino acids. Germline-derived CDR1 and CDR2 are SNHLY and FYNNEI. The germline V and J ends were trimmed by 7 bases and 6 bases, with 12 bases remaining between them.

This clonotype was seen many times. The V gene is TRBV9, the J gene TRBJ2-1; TRBD1 might be the D (6 bases). This CDR3 contains 15 residues. V gave up 2 bases and J gave up 2 bases, with 11 bases separating them. From germline, CDR1 is SGDLS and CDR2 YYNGEE. In DNA form, the CDR3 reads TGTGCCAGCAGCGTTGGCAGGGGAACCTACAATGAGCAGTTCTTC. Encoded protein: CASSVGRGTYNEQFF.

In its sample, this clonotype was seen many times. V gene TRBV7-3 combines with J gene TRBJ2-3; TRBD2 might be the D (6 bases). The CDR3 length is 14 residues. V lost 5 bases, J lost 2 bases, and 11 bases lay in between. Germline V gene data show CDR1 as SGHTA and CDR2 as FQGTGA. The CDR3 sequence is CASSRSGPTDTQYF. The DNA of the CDR3 is TGTGCCAGCAGCCGTAGCGGACCCACAGATACGCAGTATTTT.